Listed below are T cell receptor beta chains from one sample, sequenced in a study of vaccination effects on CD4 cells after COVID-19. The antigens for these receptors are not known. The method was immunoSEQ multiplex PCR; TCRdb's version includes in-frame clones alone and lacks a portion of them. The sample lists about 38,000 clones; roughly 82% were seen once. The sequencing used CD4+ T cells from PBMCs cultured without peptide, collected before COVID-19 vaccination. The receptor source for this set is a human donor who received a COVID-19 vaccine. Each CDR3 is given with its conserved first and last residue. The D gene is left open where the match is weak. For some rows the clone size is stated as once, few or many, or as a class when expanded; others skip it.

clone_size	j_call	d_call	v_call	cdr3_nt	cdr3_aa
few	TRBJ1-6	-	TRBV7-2	TGTGCCAGCAGCTTCAACAATTCACCCCTCCACTTT	CASSFNNSPLHF
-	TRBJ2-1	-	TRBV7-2	TGTGCCAGCAGCTTGCGCGCAGGGCTGATCAATGAGCAGTTCTTC	CASSLRAGLINEQFF
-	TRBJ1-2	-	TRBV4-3	TGCGCCAGCAGCCAAGATAGGGCAGGCTATGGCTACACCTTC	CASSQDRAGYGYTF
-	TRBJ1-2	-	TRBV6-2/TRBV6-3	TGTGCCAGCAGTTACAGGGGTTCGGACTATGGCTACACCTTC	CASSYRGSDYGYTF
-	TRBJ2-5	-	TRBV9	TGTGCCAGCAGCCCCCCTGAGAGCTTCGAGACCCAGTACTTC	CASSPPESFETQYF
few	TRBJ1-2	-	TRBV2	TGTGCCAGCAGTGAAGCGCTTAGGGGCCCACGAGGCTACACCTTC	CASSEALRGPRGYTF
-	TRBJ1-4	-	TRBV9	TGTGCCAGCAGCGCGACCGTTAATGGGGAACTGTTTTTT	CASSATVNGELFF
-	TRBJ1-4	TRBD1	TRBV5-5	TGTGCCAGCAGCCAGAGGACAGGGCTAGAAGAAAAACTGTTTTTT	CASSQRTGLEEKLFF
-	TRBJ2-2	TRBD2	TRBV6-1	TGTGCCAGCAGTGGTTATAGCGGGGGCGGAACCGGGGAGCTGTTTTTT	CASSGYSGGGTGELFF
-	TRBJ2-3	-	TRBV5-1	TGCGCCAGCAGCTTGGAGGGTGGAGATACGCAGTATTTT	CASSLEGGDTQYF
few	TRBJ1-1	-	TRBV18	TGTGCCAGCTCACCTCGTGTTAACTCCGAGAACACTGAAGCTTTCTTT	CASSPRVNSENTEAFF
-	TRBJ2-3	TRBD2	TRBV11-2	TGTGCCAGCAGCTTATTTAGCGGGGGACCCACAGATACGCAGTATTTT	CASSLFSGGPTDTQYF
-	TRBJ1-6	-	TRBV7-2	TGTGCCAGCAGCTACGCCGTGACTTCCCTAGGGACACCCCTCCACTTT	CASSYAVTSLGTPLHF
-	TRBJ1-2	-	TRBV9	TGTGCCAGCAGCCAGATGTGGGGCGGCTACACCTTC	CASSQMWGGYTF
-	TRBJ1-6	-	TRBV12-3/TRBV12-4	TGTGCCAGCAGGTTACTGAATTCACCCCTCCACTTT	CASRLLNSPLHF
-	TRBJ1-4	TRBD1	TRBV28	TGTGCCAGCAGCCCAGGGGGGCGGGTTAATGAAAAACTGTTTTTT	CASSPGGRVNEKLFF
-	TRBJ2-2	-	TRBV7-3	TGTGCCAGCAGCCCGAACTTAAACACCGGGGAGCTGTTTTTT	CASSPNLNTGELFF
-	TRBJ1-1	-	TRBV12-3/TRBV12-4	TGTGCCAGCAGTTTTTCTATTGGGACTGAAGCTTTCTTT	CASSFSIGTEAFF
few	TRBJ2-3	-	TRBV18	TGTGCCAGCTCACCGAGGCTCACAGATACGCAGTATTTT	CASSPRLTDTQYF
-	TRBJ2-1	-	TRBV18	TGTGCCAGCTCACCCTCGCGTGTGAATGAGCAGTTCTTC	CASSPSRVNEQFF
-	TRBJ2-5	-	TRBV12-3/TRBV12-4	TGTGCCAGCAGTACCAGGGGTAGGAAGACCCAGTACTTC	CASSTRGRKTQYF
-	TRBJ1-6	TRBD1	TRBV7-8	TGTGCCAGCAGCCAAACAGGGGTTCCGTCACCCCTCCACTTT	CASSQTGVPSPLHF
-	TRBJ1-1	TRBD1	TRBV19	TGTGCCAGTAGTACCCTCACAGGGGGCACTGAAGCTTTCTTT	CASSTLTGGTEAFF
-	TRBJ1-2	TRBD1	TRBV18	TGTGCCAGCTCACCGACAGGGTTAGATGGCTACACCTTC	CASSPTGLDGYTF
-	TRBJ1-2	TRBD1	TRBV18	TGTGCCAGCTCACCACTAGGGACAGGGGTCTCGGATGGCTACACCTTC	CASSPLGTGVSDGYTF
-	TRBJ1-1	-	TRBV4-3	TGCGCCAGCAGCCAAGATAGTTACAGTCCTAACACTGAAGCTTTCTTT	CASSQDSYSPNTEAFF
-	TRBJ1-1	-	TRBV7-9	TGTGCCACAGAGACGGCAGGGCGCACTGAAGCTTTCTTT	CATETAGRTEAFF
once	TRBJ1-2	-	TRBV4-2	TGTGCCAGCAGCCAAGAACGAAGGCAGAACTATGGCTACACCTTC	CASSQERRQNYGYTF
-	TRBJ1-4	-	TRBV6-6	TGTGCCAGCAACAGGCCCAATGAAAAACTGTTTTTT	CASNRPNEKLFF
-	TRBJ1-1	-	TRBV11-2	TGTGCCAGCAGCTTAGCAAGGCGGACCCCTTCCGGCGCGAACACTGAAGCTTTCTTT	CASSLARRTPSGANTEAFF
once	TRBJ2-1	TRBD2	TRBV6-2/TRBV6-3	TGTGCCAGCAGTTACTCGCCTAGCGGGGGGGTTCTGGAGTTCTTC	CASSYSPSGGVLEFF